This TCR beta chain was sequenced in a study of cytomegalovirus exposure and HLA in healthy donors. At the level of the study: HLA-typed donors were the source of about 81 million unique TCRs held in an early data release.

It was with 60 Vbeta and 13 Jbeta primers that the PCR ran. The table came from immunoSEQ multiplex PCR; TCRdb's copy has only in-frame clones and leaves some out. This sample carries about 120,000 clones, roughly 80% of them seen once, and the ten largest clones take 2% to 2.5%. The study, taken as a whole, reports: The authors considered a cluster of highly shared sequence variants likely to be a sequencing artifact. Researchers had no immune exposure information except CMV serostatus available. Later on, analysis showed that most CMV-associated TCR beta chains appeared to be HLA-restricted.

This clone appeared a single time. Its antigen is unknown. In germline, CDR1 is SGHRS, CDR2 YFSETQ. Trimming at V came to 0 bases and at J to 2 bases, leaving 4 bases not matched to a gene. The CDR3 has 15 amino acids. The sequence derives from a man in his thirties or forties in good health and CMV-seronegative. The chain uses TRBV5-1 and TRBJ2-5, with 7 nucleotides matching TRBD1. Sequenced material: PBMCs. The DNA for the CDR3 is TGCGCCAGCAGCTTGGCAGGGGACAGACAAGAGACCCAGTACTTC. This codes for CASSLAGDRQETQYF.